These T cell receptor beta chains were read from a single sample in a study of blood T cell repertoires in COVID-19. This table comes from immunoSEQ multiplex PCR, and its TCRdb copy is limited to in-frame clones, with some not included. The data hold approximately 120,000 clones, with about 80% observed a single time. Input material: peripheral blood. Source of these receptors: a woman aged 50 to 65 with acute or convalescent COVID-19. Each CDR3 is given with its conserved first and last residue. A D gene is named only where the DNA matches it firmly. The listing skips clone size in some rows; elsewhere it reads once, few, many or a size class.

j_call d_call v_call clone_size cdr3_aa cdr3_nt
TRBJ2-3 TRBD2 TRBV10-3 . CAITSSGRVGDTQYF TGTGCCATCACCTCTAGCGGGAGGGTCGGGGATACGCAGTATTTT
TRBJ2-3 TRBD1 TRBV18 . CASSPTGADTQYF TGTGCCAGCTCACCGACAGGGGCAGATACGCAGTATTTT
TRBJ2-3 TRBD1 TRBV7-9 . CASSSPIQGAVIDTQYF TGTGCCAGCAGCTCACCAATACAGGGGGCGGTTATAGATACGCAGTATTTT
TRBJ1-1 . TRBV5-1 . CASSLTGQNTEAFF TGCGCCAGCAGCTTGACAGGACAGAACACTGAAGCTTTCTTT
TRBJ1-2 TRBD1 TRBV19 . CASSIVRTGNYGYTF TGTGCCAGTAGTATAGTCCGGACAGGGAACTATGGCTACACCTTC
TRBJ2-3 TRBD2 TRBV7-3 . CASSERGSTDTQYF TGTGCCAGCAGTGAGCGGGGTTCCACAGATACGCAGTATTTT
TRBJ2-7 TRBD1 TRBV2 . CASSLRGQASRGYEQYF TGTGCCAGCAGTCTCCGAGGACAGGCGAGTAGGGGTTACGAGCAGTACTTC
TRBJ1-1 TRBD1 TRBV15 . CATSPGQGVYGEAFF TGTGCCACCTCGCCCGGACAGGGGGTCTACGGGGAAGCTTTCTTT
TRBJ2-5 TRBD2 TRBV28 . CASSLISGGRRETQYF TGTGCCAGCAGTTTGATTAGCGGGGGGAGACGAGAGACCCAGTACTTC
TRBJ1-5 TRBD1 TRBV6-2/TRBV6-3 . CASSQTGQGTNQPQHF TGTGCCAGCAGTCAAACTGGACAGGGAACCAATCAGCCCCAGCATTTT
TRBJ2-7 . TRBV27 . CASSLTAARDEQYF TGTGCCAGCAGTTTAACTGCGGCCCGAGACGAGCAGTACTTC
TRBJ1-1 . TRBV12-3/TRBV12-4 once CASSRQLNTEAFF TGTGCCAGCAGTCGACAGCTGAACACTGAAGCTTTCTTT
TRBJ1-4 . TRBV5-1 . CASSLAGGNEKLFF TGCGCCAGCAGCTTGGCGGGGGGTAATGAAAAACTGTTTTTT
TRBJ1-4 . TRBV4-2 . CASGGGGEEKLFF TGTGCCAGCGGGGGAGGAGGTGAGGAAAAACTGTTTTTT
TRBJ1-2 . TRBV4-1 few CASSQEASTNYGYTF TGCGCCAGCAGCCAAGAAGCGAGCACCAACTATGGCTACACCTTC
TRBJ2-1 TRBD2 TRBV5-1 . CASSGYLGLAGGVPSYNEQFF TGCGCCAGCAGCGGATATTTGGGACTAGCGGGGGGAGTCCCCTCCTACAATGAGCAGTTCTTC
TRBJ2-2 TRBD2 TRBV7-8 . CASSPISGKNTGELFF TGTGCCAGCAGCCCTATTAGCGGGAAGAACACCGGGGAGCTGTTTTTT
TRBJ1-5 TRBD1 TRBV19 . CASKAGQGGQPQHF TGTGCCAGTAAAGCCGGACAGGGAGGTCAGCCCCAGCATTTT
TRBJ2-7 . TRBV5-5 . CASSLAEGGPYEQYF TGTGCCAGCAGCTTGGCCGAAGGGGGACCCTACGAGCAGTACTTC
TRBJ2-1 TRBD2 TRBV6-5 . CASSYRPFRAGEQFF TGTGCCAGCAGTTACCGACCATTCCGAGCGGGAGAGCAGTTCTTC